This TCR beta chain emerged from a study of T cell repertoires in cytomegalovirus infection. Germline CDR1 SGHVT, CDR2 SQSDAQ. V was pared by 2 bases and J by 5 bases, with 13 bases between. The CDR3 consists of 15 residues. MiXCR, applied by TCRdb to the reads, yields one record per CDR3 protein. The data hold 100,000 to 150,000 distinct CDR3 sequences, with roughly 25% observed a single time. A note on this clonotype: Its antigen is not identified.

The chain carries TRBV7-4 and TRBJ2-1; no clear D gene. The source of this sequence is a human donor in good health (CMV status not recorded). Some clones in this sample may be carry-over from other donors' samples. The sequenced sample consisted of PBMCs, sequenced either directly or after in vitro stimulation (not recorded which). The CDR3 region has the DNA TGTGCCAGCAGCTTACTCAGGACGGAACACAATGAGCAGTTCTTC. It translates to CASSLLRTEHNEQFF.